What follows is one T cell receptor (beta chain) and its context. What it recognizes is unknown. This PCR relied on a set of 60 Vbeta primers and 13 Jbeta primers. The table came from immunoSEQ multiplex PCR; TCRdb's copy has only in-frame clones and leaves some out. The sample lists around 120,000 clones; nearly 85% were seen once. The data stem from a study of cytomegalovirus exposure and HLA in healthy donors. CDR1 and CDR2 (germline): SGDLS, YYNGEE. The CDR3 length is 15 residues. Trimming cost V 0 bases and J 5 bases, with 14 bases left between them. Study observations and caveats: Upon later analysis, HLA-associated TCR beta chains proved more clonally expanded than other, equally common chains. Rare sequences made up most TCRs, while some public TCRs were found in many donors.

Sequencing input: PBMCs. The source is a boy aged 10-17 years in good health and CMV-seronegative. The J gene is TRBJ2-5, the V gene TRBV9; possible D gene TRBD2, 6 bases. CDR3 in amino acids: CASSVDSGEGETQYF. The CDR3 DNA sequence: TGTGCCAGCAGCGTAGATTCGGGAGAGGGGGAGACCCAGTACTTC.